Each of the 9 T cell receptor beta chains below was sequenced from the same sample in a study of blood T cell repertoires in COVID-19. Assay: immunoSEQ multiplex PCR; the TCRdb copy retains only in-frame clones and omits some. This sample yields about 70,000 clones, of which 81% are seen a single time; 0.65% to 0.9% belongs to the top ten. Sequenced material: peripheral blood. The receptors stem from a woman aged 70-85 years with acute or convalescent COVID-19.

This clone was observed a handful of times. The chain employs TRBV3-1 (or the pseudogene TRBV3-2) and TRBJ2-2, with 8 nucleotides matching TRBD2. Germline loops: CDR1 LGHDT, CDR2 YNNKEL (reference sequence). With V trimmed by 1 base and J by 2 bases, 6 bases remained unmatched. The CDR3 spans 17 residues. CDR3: CASSQVRLAGNTGELFF. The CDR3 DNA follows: TGTGCCAGCAGCCAAGTTAGGCTAGCGGGTAACACCGGGGAGCTGTTTTTT.

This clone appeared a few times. This CDR3 is CASSPGQGAADTQYF. The CDR3 bases are TGCGCCAGCAGTCCGGGACAGGGGGCAGCAGATACGCAGTATTTT. The genes are TRBV10-1 and TRBJ2-3; TRBD1 agrees at 12 bases. There are 15 residues in the CDR3. Germline loops: CDR1 WNHNN, CDR2 SYGVQD (reference sequence). V shed 5 bases and J 4 bases; nucleotides not matched to a gene: 4.

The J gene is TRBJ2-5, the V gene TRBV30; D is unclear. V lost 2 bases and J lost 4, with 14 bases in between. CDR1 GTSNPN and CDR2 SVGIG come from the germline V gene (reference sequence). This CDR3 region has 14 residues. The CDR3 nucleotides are TGTGCCTGGAGTTCAGGTGGATCCGGAGAGACCCAGTACTTC. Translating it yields CAWSSGGSGETQYF.

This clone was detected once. CDR3 amino acids: CATNRGPNQPQHF. CDR3 coding DNA: TGTGCCACAAACAGAGGGCCGAATCAGCCCCAGCATTTT. The gene calls are TRBV19 and TRBJ1-5, with D unresolved. Trimming cost V 10 bases and J 4 bases, with 14 bases left between them. Germline assignment: CDR1 LNHDA and CDR2 SQIVND (reference sequence). This CDR3 is built from 13 residues.

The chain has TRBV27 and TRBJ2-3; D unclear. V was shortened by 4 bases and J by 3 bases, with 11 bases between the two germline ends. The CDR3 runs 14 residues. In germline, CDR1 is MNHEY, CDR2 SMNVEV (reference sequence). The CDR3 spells CASSSVSLTDTQYF. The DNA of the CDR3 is TGTGCCAGCAGTTCGGTAAGCCTGACAGATACGCAGTATTTT.

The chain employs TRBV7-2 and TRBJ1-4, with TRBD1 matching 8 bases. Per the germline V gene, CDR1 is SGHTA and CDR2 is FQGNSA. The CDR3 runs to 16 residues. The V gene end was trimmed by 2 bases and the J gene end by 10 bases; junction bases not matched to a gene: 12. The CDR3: CASSLMLQGGGGKLFF. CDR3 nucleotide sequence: TGTGCCAGCAGCTTAATGTTACAGGGGGGGGGCGGAAAACTGTTTTTT.

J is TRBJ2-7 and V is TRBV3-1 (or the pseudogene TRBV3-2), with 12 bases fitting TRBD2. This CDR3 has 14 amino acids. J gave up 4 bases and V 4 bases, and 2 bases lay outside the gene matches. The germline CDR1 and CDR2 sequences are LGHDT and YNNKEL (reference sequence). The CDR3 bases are TGTGCCAGCAGCCGGACTAGCGGGGATTACGAGCAGTACTTC. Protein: CASSRTSGDYEQYF.

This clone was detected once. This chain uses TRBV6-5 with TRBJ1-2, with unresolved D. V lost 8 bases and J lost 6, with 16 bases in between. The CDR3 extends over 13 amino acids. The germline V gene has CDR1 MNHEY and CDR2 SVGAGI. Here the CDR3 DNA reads TGTGCCAGCGCGTTCGGCTCCGGGGATGGCTACACCTTC. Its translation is CASAFGSGDGYTF.

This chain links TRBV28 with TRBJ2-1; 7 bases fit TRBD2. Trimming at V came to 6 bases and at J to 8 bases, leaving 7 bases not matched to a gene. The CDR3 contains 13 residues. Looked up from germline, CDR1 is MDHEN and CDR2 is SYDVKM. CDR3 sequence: CASRESGNDEQFF. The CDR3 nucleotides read TGTGCCAGCAGGGAAAGCGGGAATGATGAGCAGTTCTTC.